This section outlines one T cell receptor (beta chain) sequence together with its context. This clonotype was observed a handful of times. The clone's antigen remains unknown. No quality values exist for individual bases; no much larger clone is one base distant. The library came from PCR. The data were produced on an Illumina HiSeq 2500. Molecular barcoding was employed in the preparation of TCR libraries, with unique molecular identifiers being used to normalize TCRbeta repertoire quantification. Using fastp trimming at Q25 and MiXCR clonotype assembly, TCRdb reanalyzed the public sequencing data and kept in-frame beta chains. Under each unique CDR3 protein, matching rows form one entry showing the most common genes and DNA. The sample data list about 370,000 distinct CDR3 sequences, and just over 20% of these were observed just once. 3.8% of the sample rests with the top ten. The CDR3 holds 13 amino acids from the cysteine to the phenylalanine. The retained sequence is limited to the CDR3, 39 bases, with the frame set at the first base. Trimming takes 5 bases from V and 5 bases from J, and the germline ends sit 12 bases apart. Taken from the germline V gene, the CDR1 and CDR2 loops are SGHAT and FQNNGV.

This sample was included in a study of T-cell reconstitution after alpha-beta-depleted transplantation in children (dated by TCRdb to between 2015 and 2016). About the investigation overall: Using TCR repertoire profiling, the study quantitatively followed how T-cell immune reconstitution unfolded in children after TCRalphabeta/CD19-depleted allogeneic hematopoietic cell transplantation.

Recombination joined TRBV11-2 with TRBJ2-5, with the D gene not confidently named. The TCR sequence derives from a human donor who donated a stem cell graft to a child with acute myeloid leukemia. The sample was PBMCs from the stem cell graft donor, taken from the stem cell graft. The CDR3 protein: CASSRTFGETQYF. The DNA sequence reads TGTGCCAGCAGCCGAACTTTTGGGGAGACCCAGTACTTC. When the CDR3 is completed using the reference TRBV11-2 and TRBJ2-5 genes on either side, the full variable domain is EAGVAQSPRYKIIEKRQSVAFWCNPISGHATLYWYQQILGQGPKLLIQFQNNGVVDDSQLPKDRFSAERLKGVDSTLKIQPAKLEDSAVYLCASSRTFGETQYFGPGTRLLVL.